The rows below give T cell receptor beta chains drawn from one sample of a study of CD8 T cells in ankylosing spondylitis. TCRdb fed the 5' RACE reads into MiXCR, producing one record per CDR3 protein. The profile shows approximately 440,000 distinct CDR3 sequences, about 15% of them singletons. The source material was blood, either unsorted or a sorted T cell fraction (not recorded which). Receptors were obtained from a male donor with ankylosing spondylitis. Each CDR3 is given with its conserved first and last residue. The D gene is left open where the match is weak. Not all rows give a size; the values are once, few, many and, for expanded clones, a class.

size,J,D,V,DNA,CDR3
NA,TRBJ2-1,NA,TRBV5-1,TGCGCCAGCAGCGAGACCCCCCCGGAGGAGCAGTTCTTC,CASSETPPEEQFF
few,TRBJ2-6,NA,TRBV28,TGTGCCAGCAGTTTGTGGGGGAGCTCTGGGGCCAACGTCCTGACTTTC,CASSLWGSSGANVLTF
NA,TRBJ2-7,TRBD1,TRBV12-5,TGTGCTAGTGGTTTATCAGGGGGCAATTACGAGCAGTACTTC,CASGLSGGNYEQYF
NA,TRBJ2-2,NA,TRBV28,TGTGCCAGCAGTTTAATAGCGGCGGGCACCGGGGAGCTGTTTTTT,CASSLIAAGTGELFF
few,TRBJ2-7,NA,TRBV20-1,TGCAGTGCTAGAGATCTGACAGGGAGGAACTACGAGCAGTACTTC,CSARDLTGRNYEQYF
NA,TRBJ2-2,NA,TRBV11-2,TGTGCCAGCAGACTCCGGGACTCCAACACCGGGGAGCTGTTTTTT,CASRLRDSNTGELFF
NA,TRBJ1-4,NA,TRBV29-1,TGCAGCGTTGAAGACGCACGGGGTCGGGGAAAACTGTTTTTT,CSVEDARGRGKLFF
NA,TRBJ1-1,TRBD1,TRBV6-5,TGTGCCAGCAGTTACAGGGGGCTCGGCACTGAAGCTTTCTTT,CASSYRGLGTEAFF
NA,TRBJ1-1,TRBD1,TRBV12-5,TGTGCTAGTGGTTTGACTCGACAGGGTATGAACACTGAAGCTTTCTTT,CASGLTRQGMNTEAFF
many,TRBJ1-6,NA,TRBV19,TGTGCCAGTAGCAACGGAGGGGGAAATTCACCCCTCCACTTT,CASSNGGGNSPLHF
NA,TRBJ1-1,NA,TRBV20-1,TGCAGTGCTAGTTCGGTACAGGCGACCCACTATCTTGAAGCTTTCTTT,CSASSVQATHYLEAFF